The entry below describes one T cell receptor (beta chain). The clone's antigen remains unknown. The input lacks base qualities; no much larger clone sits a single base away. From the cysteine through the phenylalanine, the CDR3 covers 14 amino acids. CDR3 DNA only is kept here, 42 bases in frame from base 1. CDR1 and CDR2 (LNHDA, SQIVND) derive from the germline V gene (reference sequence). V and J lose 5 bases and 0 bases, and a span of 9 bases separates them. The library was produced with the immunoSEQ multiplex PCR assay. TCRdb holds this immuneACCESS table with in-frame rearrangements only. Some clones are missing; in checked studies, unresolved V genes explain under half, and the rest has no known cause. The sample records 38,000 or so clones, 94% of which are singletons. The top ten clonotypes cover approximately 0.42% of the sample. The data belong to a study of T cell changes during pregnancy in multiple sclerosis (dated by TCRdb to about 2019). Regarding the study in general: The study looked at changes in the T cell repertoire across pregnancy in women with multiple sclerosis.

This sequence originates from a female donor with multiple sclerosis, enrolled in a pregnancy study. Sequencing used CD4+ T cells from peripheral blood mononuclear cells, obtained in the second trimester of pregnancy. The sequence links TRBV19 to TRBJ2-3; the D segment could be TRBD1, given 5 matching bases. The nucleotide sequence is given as TGTGCCAGTAGTGGGGCTGGGAGCACAGATACGCAGTATTTT. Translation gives CASSGAGSTDTQYF.